These T cell receptor beta chains were read from a single sample in a study of graft-versus-host responses after intestinal transplantation. These receptors' antigens are unknown. Clones were read by immunoSEQ multiplex PCR, and TCRdb kept only the in-frame ones, dropping some. The repertoire holds about 90,000 clones, with around 84% as singletons. Specimen: unstimulated CD4+ T cells sorted from spleen or lymph node cells, collected before intestinal transplant. These receptors all come from a human donor who received an intestinal transplant. The CDR3 runs from the conserved cysteine through the conserved F or W. The D gene is left open where the match is weak. A row's size may be missing; if present it is once, few, many or a size class.

size,D,V,J,DNA,CDR3
.,TRBD2,TRBV7-2,TRBJ2-7,TGTGCCAGCAGCCGCCCCGGGCTAGCGGGATCGGGAGAGCAGTACTTC,CASSRPGLAGSGEQYF
.,TRBD1,TRBV5-1,TRBJ1-5,TGCGCCAGCAGCTTGTGGCAGGGGGCGCAGCCCCAGCATTTT,CASSLWQGAQPQHF
.,TRBD2,TRBV7-3,TRBJ2-1,TGTGCCAGCAGCTCCGGGACTACCTCCTACAATGAGCAGTTCTTC,CASSSGTTSYNEQFF
.,.,TRBV5-1,TRBJ2-7,TGCGCCAGCAGCTTGGTTGCGGGCAGCTCCTACGAGCAGTACTTC,CASSLVAGSSYEQYF
.,.,TRBV25-1,TRBJ1-2,TGTGCCAGCCGTCACGACGGACTTAACTATGGCTACACCTTC,CASRHDGLNYGYTF
few,.,TRBV30,TRBJ1-2,TGTGCCTGGAGTGATCTTGGACACAACTATGGCTACACCTTC,CAWSDLGHNYGYTF
.,.,TRBV7-7,TRBJ2-5,TGTGCCAGCAGCGAGACTAGACTTGGGACCCAGTACTTC,CASSETRLGTQYF
.,.,TRBV5-5,TRBJ2-3,TGTGCCAGCAGCTTCCCCCCAGGTCTAGATACGCAGTATTTT,CASSFPPGLDTQYF
.,.,TRBV7-6,TRBJ2-1,TGTGCCAGCAGCTTATTGGGCAGTATCCCCAATGAGCAGTTCTTC,CASSLLGSIPNEQFF
.,.,TRBV6-1,TRBJ2-2,TGTGCCAGCACTTTAAAGAGCCTAATCGGGGAGCTGTTTTTT,CASTLKSLIGELFF
.,TRBD2,TRBV10-1,TRBJ2-3,TGCGCCAGCAGTAACCCGACTAGCGGGCTTAGCACAGATACGCAGTATTTT,CASSNPTSGLSTDTQYF
.,TRBD1,TRBV18,TRBJ1-1,TGTGCCAGCTCACAAGACAGGGGGAACACTGAAGCTTTCTTT,CASSQDRGNTEAFF
.,.,TRBV27,TRBJ1-1,TGTGCCAGCACAAGACAGTCCCGATTGAACACTGAAGCTTTCTTT,CASTRQSRLNTEAFF
.,TRBD2,TRBV9,TRBJ2-3,TGTGCCAGCAGCGAGGGACTAGCGTTCGCAGATACGCAGTATTTT,CASSEGLAFADTQYF
.,TRBD1,TRBV6-5,TRBJ2-5,TGTGCCAGCAGTCCGCAGACAGGGGGCGAGACCCAGTACTTC,CASSPQTGGETQYF
.,TRBD1,TRBV27,TRBJ1-2,TGTGCCAGCAGTTTATTAGGACAGGGGGCGTATGGCTACACCTTC,CASSLLGQGAYGYTF
.,.,TRBV18,TRBJ1-2,TGTGCCAGCTCACTCAATATCGGACAATATGGCTACACCTTC,CASSLNIGQYGYTF
.,.,TRBV5-1,TRBJ2-3,TGCGCCAGCAGCGGGCCGACAAGTACAGATACGCAGTATTTT,CASSGPTSTDTQYF
once,.,TRBV18,TRBJ2-7,TGTGCCAGCTCACCACCGGGCGCTTTAGTACACGAGCAGTACTTC,CASSPPGALVHEQYF
few,.,TRBV7-8,TRBJ2-5,TGTGCCAGCAGCTCGCACATTAGCGGACCTACCCAGTACTTC,CASSSHISGPTQYF
.,.,TRBV25-1,TRBJ1-1,TGTGCCAGCAGTGCCTCGACAGGACCGAACACTGAAGCTTTCTTT,CASSASTGPNTEAFF
few,.,TRBV29-1,TRBJ1-2,TGCAGCACGGACAGCCCAGGGCATGGCTACACCTTC,CSTDSPGHGYTF
few,.,TRBV11-2,TRBJ1-1,TGTGCCAGCAGCTTAGTTACAGCCCTGTCTTTCTTT,CASSLVTALSFF
.,.,TRBV5-6,TRBJ1-6,TGTGCCAGCAGGTTAGGGTGGCAGGGAAATAATTCACCCCTCCACTTT,CASRLGWQGNNSPLHF
.,.,TRBV18,TRBJ2-5,TGTGCCAGCTCACCCCAGCGGGAGACCCAGTACTTC,CASSPQRETQYF
.,.,TRBV5-1,TRBJ2-3,TGCGCCAGCAGCCTCCTGGACAGTTTCATGAATACGCAGTATTTT,CASSLLDSFMNTQYF
.,TRBD1,TRBV10-3,TRBJ2-5,TGTGCCATCACAAGACAGGGGGGGAAGACCCAGTACTTC,CAITRQGGKTQYF
.,TRBD1,TRBV5-4,TRBJ2-3,TGTGCCAGCAGCCGGGACAGTATTGATGTGGGAACAGATACGCAGTATTTT,CASSRDSIDVGTDTQYF
once,TRBD1,TRBV2,TRBJ1-1,TGTGCCAGCAGTGCACAGGGGCTGAACACTGAAGCTTTCTTT,CASSAQGLNTEAFF
.,TRBD1,TRBV5-1,TRBJ1-2,TGCGCCAGCAGCTTGAGACAGGGGGTAGGCTACACCTTC,CASSLRQGVGYTF
.,TRBD1,TRBV19,TRBJ1-5,TGTGCCACAGGGACAGGGGGGTATAGCAATCAGCCCCAGCATTTT,CATGTGGYSNQPQHF
.,TRBD1,TRBV6-5,TRBJ1-2,TGTGCCAGCAGACCCGCGGACAGGGTAAACTATGGCTACACCTTC,CASRPADRVNYGYTF
.,TRBD2,TRBV5-1,TRBJ2-2,TGCGCCAGCAACATGGGCTTCTCCTTCTTGCGGGGGACGAACACCGGGGAGCTGTTTTTT,CASNMGFSFLRGTNTGELFF
.,.,TRBV28,TRBJ1-1,TGTCCCGAGGACTCGAAATCTCACGCGGAGAACACTGAAGCTTTCTTT,CPEDSKSHAENTEAFF
.,.,TRBV10-3,TRBJ1-5,TGTGCCATCAGTCGCCAGCAGGGAAGCAATCAGCCCCAGCATTTT,CAISRQQGSNQPQHF
.,.,TRBV9,TRBJ2-1,TGTGCCAGCAGCGTAGCGACAGGAAACTACAATGAGCAGTTCTTC,CASSVATGNYNEQFF
.,TRBD1,TRBV4-1,TRBJ1-4,TGCGCCAGCAGCCAGCGCATAGGCCCTACGACAGGGGTTAATGAAAAACTGTTTTTT,CASSQRIGPTTGVNEKLFF
once,.,TRBV6-5,TRBJ2-7,TGTGCCAGCAGTCAGGGATCCTACGAGCAGTACTTC,CASSQGSYEQYF
.,.,TRBV5-5,TRBJ2-5,TGTGCCAGCAGCTTGCTCAGGGGCGGAGAGACCCAGTACTTC,CASSLLRGGETQYF
.,TRBD1,TRBV6-1,TRBJ1-5,TGTGCCAGCAGTACGACAGGGGGCGGACAGCCCCAGCATTTT,CASSTTGGGQPQHF
once,.,TRBV18,TRBJ2-7,TGTGCCAGCTCACCACCTTCCGCGTACGAGCAGTACTTC,CASSPPSAYEQYF
.,TRBD2,TRBV4-1,TRBJ2-3,TGCGCCAGCAGCCAAATTTGGACTAGCGGGAGTTCTGATACGCAGTATTTT,CASSQIWTSGSSDTQYF
few,.,TRBV4-2,TRBJ2-3,TGTGCCAGCAGCCAAGAAGTGGGGGGAAGAAGCACAGATACGCAGTATTTT,CASSQEVGGRSTDTQYF
.,.,TRBV2,TRBJ2-2,TGTGCCAGCAGTTCGACACCCGTAGGGGAGCTGTTTTTT,CASSSTPVGELFF
.,TRBD1,TRBV28,TRBJ1-1,TGTGCCAGCAGTAACGGACAGGGGAACACTGAAGCTTTCTTT,CASSNGQGNTEAFF
.,.,TRBV5-1,TRBJ1-1,TGCGCCAGCAGCCAGAGGACAAGTACTATGAACACTGAAGCTTTCTTT,CASSQRTSTMNTEAFF
.,.,TRBV28,TRBJ2-1,TGTGCCAGCAGTTTATGGTGGGCGATTGGATCAAGCTCCTACAATGAGCAGTTCTTC,CASSLWWAIGSSSYNEQFF
.,.,TRBV30,TRBJ1-1,TGTGCCTGGAGTGACGTGACACAAGCTTTCTTT,CAWSDVTQAFF
.,.,TRBV5-1,TRBJ1-3,TGCGCCAGCAGCCTCCACAGTTCTTTCGGCTCTGGAAACACCATATATTTT,CASSLHSSFGSGNTIYF
.,.,TRBV9,TRBJ2-1,TGTGCCAGCAGCGTGCTCTCCGCGGAGTCCTACAATGAGCAGTTCTTC,CASSVLSAESYNEQFF
.,TRBD1,TRBV5-4,TRBJ1-2,TGTGCCAGCAGCTTGTGGACAGGGTCTGGCTACACCTTC,CASSLWTGSGYTF
.,.,TRBV7-9,TRBJ2-2,TGTGCCAGCAGCTTGACGAGGGCCAGGATGGCCGGGGAGCTGTTTTTT,CASSLTRARMAGELFF
.,.,TRBV4-2,TRBJ1-2,TGTGCCAGCAGCCAAGAGGGGCGGAACTATGGCTACACCTTC,CASSQEGRNYGYTF
.,.,TRBV4-1,TRBJ1-6,TGCGCCAGCAGCCTTGCGGGAGGGACAATTGGTTCACCCCTCCACTTT,CASSLAGGTIGSPLHF
.,TRBD1,TRBV29-1,TRBJ1-5,TGCAGCGTTAGGGACAGGGACAATCAGCCCCAGCATTTT,CSVRDRDNQPQHF
once,.,TRBV11-3,TRBJ2-2,TGTGCCAGCAGCTTATCTCGGACAGACACCGGGGAGCTGTTTTTT,CASSLSRTDTGELFF
once,TRBD1,TRBV2,TRBJ1-2,TGTGCCAGCATCTGGACAGGGTCCTATGGCTACACCTTC,CASIWTGSYGYTF
.,.,TRBV27,TRBJ2-7,TGTGCCAGCAGTTCCTCTCTCGGGATATACGAGCAGTACTTC,CASSSSLGIYEQYF
.,TRBD1,TRBV11-2,TRBJ1-2,TGTGCCAGCACCCCGACAGGGACCTATGGCTACACCTTC,CASTPTGTYGYTF
.,TRBD2,TRBV18,TRBJ2-1,TGTGCCAGCTCACCGGGACTAGCAGGGAACAATGAGCAGTTCTTC,CASSPGLAGNNEQFF